The 2 T cell receptor beta chains reported below all come from one sample, sequenced in a study of blood T cell repertoires in COVID-19. Only in-frame clones appear in the TCRdb table, and some are missing; sequencing was by immunoSEQ multiplex PCR. The repertoire holds approximately 250,000 clones, with 86% as singletons. The source material was peripheral blood. Receptors originate from a man aged 25 to 40 with active or convalescent COVID-19.

The chain uses TRBV27 and TRBJ2-5; 9 bases line up with TRBD2. Looked up from germline, CDR1 is MNHEY and CDR2 is SMNVEV (reference sequence). The junction had 7 bases not matched to a gene; V was cut back by 2 bases and J by 3 bases. The CDR3 covers 16 residues. The CDR3 DNA reads TGTGCCAGCAGTTTAGGGGTAGCGGGGGAGGAAGAGACCCAGTACTTC. Its translation: CASSLGVAGEEETQYF.

The chain has TRBV7-8 and TRBJ2-7; D gene unclear. This CDR3 is built from 13 residues. The V and J ends lost 1 base and 5 bases respectively, with 9 bases between them. Germline CDR1 is SGHVS and CDR2 is FQNEAQ. This chain's CDR3 is CASSLVGANEQYF. Written as DNA, the CDR3 is TGTGCCAGCAGCTTAGTGGGCGCCAACGAGCAGTACTTC.